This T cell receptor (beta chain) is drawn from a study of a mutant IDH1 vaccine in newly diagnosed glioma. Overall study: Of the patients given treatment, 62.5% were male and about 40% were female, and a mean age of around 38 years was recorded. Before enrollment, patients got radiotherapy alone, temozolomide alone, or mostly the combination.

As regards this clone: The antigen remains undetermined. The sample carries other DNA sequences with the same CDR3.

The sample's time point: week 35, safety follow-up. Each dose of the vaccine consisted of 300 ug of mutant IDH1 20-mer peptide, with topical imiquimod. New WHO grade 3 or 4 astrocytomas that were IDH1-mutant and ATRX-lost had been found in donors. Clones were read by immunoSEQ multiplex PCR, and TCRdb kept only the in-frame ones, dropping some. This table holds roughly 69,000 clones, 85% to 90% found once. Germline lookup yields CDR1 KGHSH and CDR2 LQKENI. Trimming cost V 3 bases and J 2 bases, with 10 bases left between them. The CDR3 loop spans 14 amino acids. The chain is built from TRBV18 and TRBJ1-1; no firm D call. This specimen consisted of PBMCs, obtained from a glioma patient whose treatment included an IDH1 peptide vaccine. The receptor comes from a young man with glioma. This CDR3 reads CASSPGGSNTEAFF. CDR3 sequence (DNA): TGTGCCAGCTCACCCGGTGGGTCCAACACTGAAGCTTTCTTT.